This passage covers 22 T cell receptor beta chains from one sample sequenced in a study of radiotherapy plus CTLA-4 blockade in lung cancer. The protocol was immunoSEQ multiplex PCR, while the TCRdb copy is restricted to in-frame clones and leaves out a portion. Of tens of thousands of clones listed, 70% to 90% are singletons. Sequenced material: peripheral blood, taken from a patient treated with radiotherapy plus ipilimumab. All receptors derive from a human donor with non-small cell lung cancer that progressed on radiotherapy plus ipilimumab.

This chain links TRBV29-1 with TRBJ1-2, with 12 positions matching TRBD1. The CDR3 is 16 amino acids. J was trimmed by 8 bases and V by 7 bases; bases with no gene match: 17. In germline, CDR1 is SQVTM, CDR2 ANQGSEA. CDR3 region: CSAYSGTGGFRRGYTF. The DNA for the CDR3 is TGCAGCGCTTATTCCGGGACAGGGGGCTTCCGACGGGGCTACACCTTC. The full variable domain, rest sourced from reference TRBV29-1 and TRBJ1-2, is SAVISQKPSRDICQRGTSLTIQCQVDSQVTMMFWYRQQPGQSLTLIATANQGSEATYESGFVIDKFPISRPNLTFSTLTVSNMSPEDSSIYLCSAYSGTGGFRRGYTFGSGTRLTVV.

This chain connects TRBV7-2 to TRBJ1-1, with unresolved D. This CDR3 spans 15 amino acids. The V and J ends lost 0 bases and 4 bases respectively, with 12 bases between them. CDR1 is SGHTA and CDR2 is FQGNSA in the germline V gene. The CDR3 protein is CASSLAGGSGTEAFF. CDR3 bases: TGTGCCAGCAGCTTAGCAGGCGGGTCCGGCACTGAAGCTTTCTTT.

The V and J genes are TRBV5-4 and TRBJ2-6, with 7 bases lining up with TRBD1. CDR1 and CDR2 from the germline V gene are SGHNT and YYREEE (reference sequence). This CDR3 is 16 amino acids long. V shed 1 base, J shed 3 bases, and the junction held 4 bases outside the gene matches. The CDR3 loop reads CASSLTGDSGANVLTF. For the CDR3, the DNA is TGTGCCAGCAGCTTGACAGGGGATAGTGGGGCCAACGTCCTGACTTTC. The variable domain in full, with the rest retrieved from reference TRBV5-4 and TRBJ2-6, is ETGVTQSPTHLIKTRGQQVTLRCSSQSGHNTVSWYQQALGQGPQFIFQYYREEENGRGNFPPRFSGLQFPNYSSELNVNALELDDSALYLCASSLTGDSGANVLTFGAGSRLTVL.

The J gene is TRBJ1-4, the V gene TRBV6-5; no reliable D call. The germline gives CDR1 MNHEY, CDR2 SVGAGI. The CDR3 runs 16 residues. Trimming left V 0 bases short and J 0 bases short, with 8 bases between. CDR3 DNA sequence: TGTGCCAGCAGTTACTCGATATCCGCAACTAATGAAAAACTGTTTTTT. Translated, it gives CASSYSISATNEKLFF.

The J gene is TRBJ2-7, the V gene TRBV7-8; 7 bases map to TRBD2. V lost 2 bases, J lost 5 bases, and 9 bases stayed unmatched. Germline V lookup: CDR1 SGHVS, CDR2 FQNEAQ. This CDR3 comprises 15 residues. For the CDR3, the DNA is TGTGCCAGCAGCTTATCGAGCGGGGTTAGCGACGAGCAGTACTTC. Protein product: CASSLSSGVSDEQYF.

The chain joins TRBV11-2 to TRBJ2-2; 7 nucleotides match TRBD2. Germline V lookup: CDR1 SGHAT, CDR2 FQNNGV. CDR3 length equals 15 residues. V lost 4 bases to trimming and J lost 8 bases; unmatched junction nucleotides: 10. CDR3 in DNA: TGTGCCAGCAGCTCAAGACTAGCCGCGCCAGGGGAGCTGTTTTTT. This translates into CASSSRLAAPGELFF.

V gene TRBV5-1 combines with J gene TRBJ1-2; no firm D call. Per the germline V gene, CDR1 is SGHRS and CDR2 is YFSETQ. The V gene lost 4 bases and the J gene lost 6 bases, with 7 bases spanning the gap. This CDR3 is built from 11 residues. The CDR3 DNA sequence: TGCGCCAGCAGCCTGAATGATGGCTACACCTTC. Protein product: CASSLNDGYTF.

The V call is TRBV2, the J call TRBJ1-4, with 8 bases lining up with TRBD1. The CDR3 contains 15 residues. Germline CDR1 SNHLY, CDR2 FYNNEI. With 6 bases clipped from V and 7 bases from J, the junction kept 10 bases outside the gene matches. The CDR3 coding sequence is TGTGCCAGCAGAGCCAAACAGGGGGTGGGTGAAAAACTGTTTTTT. Translating gives CASRAKQGVGEKLFF. Complete variable domain (other parts from reference TRBV2 and TRBJ1-4): EPEVTQTPSHQVTQMGQEVILRCVPISNHLYFYWYRQILGQKVEFLVSFYNNEISEKSEIFDDQFSVERPDGSNFTLKIRSTKLEDSAMYFCASRAKQGVGEKLFFGSGTQLSVL.

The chain combines TRBV19 with TRBJ2-2; D gene uncertain. Germline values: CDR1 LNHDA, CDR2 SQIVND (reference sequence). The CDR3 spans 15 residues. V was pared by 7 bases and J by 2 bases, with 14 bases between. CDR3 region: CASNRPGVNTGELFF. The CDR3 DNA follows: TGTGCCAGTAATAGACCTGGGGTCAACACCGGGGAGCTGTTTTTT.

The J gene is TRBJ1-1, the V gene TRBV29-1, with D perhaps TRBD1 (5 bases). The CDR3 has 13 amino acids. Germline V lookup: CDR1 SQVTM, CDR2 ANQGSEA. V was trimmed by 8 bases and J by 1 base, leaving 14 bases between them. This CDR3 reads CSSGGGRNTEAFF. CDR3 sequence (DNA): TGCAGCTCCGGGGGGGGACGGAACACTGAAGCTTTCTTT.

The chain recombines TRBV6-5 with TRBJ1-2; D not certain. Trimming removed 8 bases at V and 1 base at J, with 8 bases between. In germline, CDR1 is MNHEY, CDR2 SVGAGI. The CDR3 length is 12 residues. CDR3 region: CASREGNYGYTF. The CDR3 DNA reads as TGTGCCAGCCGCGAGGGTAACTATGGCTACACCTTC.

This chain connects TRBV5-3 to TRBJ1-6, with D unresolved. TRBV5-3 is annotated as an ORF whose role is uncertain. This CDR3 is 14 amino acids long. With 4 bases removed from V and 2 bases from J, the gap between germline ends came to 7 bases. CDR3 amino acids: CARSRAAYNSPLHF. The CDR3 nucleotides are TGTGCCAGAAGCCGAGCGGCCTATAATTCACCCCTCCACTTT.

The rearrangement links TRBV7-3 to TRBJ2-1; 7 nucleotides agree with TRBD2. Germline V CDR1 and CDR2: SGHTA, FQGTGA. V shed 1 base, J shed 5 bases, and the junction held 11 bases outside the gene matches. The CDR3 runs to 17 residues. The CDR3 here is CASSLRTGGGGNNEQFF. The CDR3 nucleotides read TGTGCCAGCAGCTTAAGGACTGGCGGGGGAGGAAACAATGAGCAGTTCTTC. The full variable domain, its missing parts supplied by reference TRBV7-3 and TRBJ2-1, is GAGVSQTPSNKVTEKGKYVELRCDPISGHTALYWYRQSLGQGPEFLIYFQGTGAADDSGLPNDRFFAVRPEGSVSTLKIQRTERGDSAVYLCASSLRTGGGGNNEQFFGPGTRLTVL.

J is TRBJ1-5 and V is TRBV28; TRBD1 aligns across 8 bases. Germline V CDR1 and CDR2: MDHEN, SYDVKM. V was clipped by 5 bases and J by 4 bases; unmatched bases: 7. The CDR3 loop spans 15 amino acids. The DNA of the CDR3 is TGTGCCAGCAGTCGAGACAGGACAGGGAATCAGCCCCAGCATTTT. Its translation is CASSRDRTGNQPQHF.

The chain couples TRBV25-1 to TRBJ1-1; D not certain. V was clipped by 8 bases and J by 0 bases, with 10 bases between them. The CDR3 spans 13 residues. The germline CDR1 and CDR2 sequences are MGHDK and SYGVNS. DNA for the CDR3: TGTGCCAGCGTCTTGGACCTGAACACTGAAGCTTTCTTT. The encoded protein is CASVLDLNTEAFF.

The count of this clone is one. At one boundary the junction diverges from the germline segment, which might be a read error. This chain links TRBV6-4 with TRBJ1-5; 10 nucleotides align to TRBD1. This CDR3 contains 15 residues. In germline, CDR1 is MRHNA, CDR2 SNTAGT. The CDR3 reads CATSPGTGVNQPQHF. The CDR3 nucleotides are TGTGCCACCAGTCCCGGGACAGGGGTAAATCAGCCCCAGCATTTT.

The chain employs TRBV2 and TRBJ1-2; 10 bases align to TRBD1. Germline CDR1 is SNHLY and CDR2 is FYNNEI. CDR3 length: 17 residues. Germline trimming cut 1 base from V and 7 bases from J; bases unmatched to any gene: 12. The CDR3 nucleotides read TGTGCCAGCAGTGAAGGGGGGGGACAGGGGTATGGGGTTGGCTACACCTTC. As protein: CASSEGGGQGYGVGYTF.

This chain links TRBV5-1 with TRBJ2-3; 8 bases are shared with TRBD1. The CDR3 contains 21 residues. Trimming at V came to 0 bases and at J to 2 bases, leaving 20 bases not matched to a gene. Germline values: CDR1 SGHRS, CDR2 YFSETQ. In nucleotides, the CDR3 is TGCGCCAGCAGCTTGGGTCGGACAGGGTGGCGGGGAAAGGACCCCACAGATACGCAGTATTTT. Translation gives CASSLGRTGWRGKDPTDTQYF.

The chain has TRBV7-2 and TRBJ2-7; 9 bases match TRBD2. With 1 base clipped from V and 3 bases from J, the junction kept 4 bases outside the gene matches. Per germline, CDR1 SGHTA and CDR2 FQGNSA. The CDR3 is 15 residues long. CDR3 sequence (DNA): TGTGCCAGCAGCTTAGGAGGCGGGGGGGGCTACGAGCAGTACTTC. Protein: CASSLGGGGGYEQYF. Full variable domain (rest looked up from reference TRBV7-2 and TRBJ2-7): GAGVSQSPSNKVTEKGKDVELRCDPISGHTALYWYRQSLGQGLEFLIYFQGNSAPDKSGLPSDRFSAERTGGSVSTLTIQRTQQEDSAVYLCASSLGGGGGYEQYFGPGTRLTVT.

The chain has TRBV5-5 and TRBJ1-4; TRBD1 agrees at 9 bases. J was trimmed by 2 bases and V by 4 bases; bases with no gene match: 9. The CDR3 has 17 residues. Per the germline V gene, CDR1 is SGHKS and CDR2 is YYEKEE (reference sequence). The CDR3 DNA is TGTGCCAGCAGCGCCCGCACAGGGGGCCAGACTAATGAAAAACTGTTTTTT. This codes for CASSARTGGQTNEKLFF.

V and J are TRBV7-9 and TRBJ1-5; D gene uncertain. Germline loops: CDR1 SEHNR, CDR2 FQNEAQ (reference sequence). This CDR3 has 12 amino acids. Trimming cost V 4 bases and J 10 bases, with 11 bases left between them. This CDR3 reads CASSSPGIPQHF. The CDR3, as DNA: TGTGCCAGCAGCTCTCCCGGTATACCCCAGCATTTT.

This chain joins TRBV6-1 and TRBJ2-1; tentatively, D is TRBD1 or TRBD2 (6 bases each). Germline V gene lookup returns CDR1 MNHNS and CDR2 SASEGT. Trimming took off 3 bases at V and 4 bases at J, with 16 bases between the two ends. The CDR3 loop spans 16 amino acids. CDR3 DNA: TGTGCCAGCAGTGACTTCAGGGGCGGGAATTACAATGAGCAGTTCTTC. This encodes CASSDFRGGNYNEQFF.